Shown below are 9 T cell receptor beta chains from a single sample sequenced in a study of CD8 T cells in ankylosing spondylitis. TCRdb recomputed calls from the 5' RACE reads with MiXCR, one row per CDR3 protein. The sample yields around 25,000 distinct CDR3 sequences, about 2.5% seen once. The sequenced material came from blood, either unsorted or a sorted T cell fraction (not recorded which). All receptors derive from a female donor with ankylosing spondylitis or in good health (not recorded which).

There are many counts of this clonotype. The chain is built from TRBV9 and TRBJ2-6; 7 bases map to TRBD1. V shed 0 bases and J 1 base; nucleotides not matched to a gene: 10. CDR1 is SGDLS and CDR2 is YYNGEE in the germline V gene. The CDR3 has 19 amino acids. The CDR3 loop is CASSVGPPGGGSGANVLTF. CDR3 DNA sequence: TGTGCCAGCAGCGTAGGTCCCCCAGGGGGTGGGTCTGGGGCCAACGTCCTGACTTTC.

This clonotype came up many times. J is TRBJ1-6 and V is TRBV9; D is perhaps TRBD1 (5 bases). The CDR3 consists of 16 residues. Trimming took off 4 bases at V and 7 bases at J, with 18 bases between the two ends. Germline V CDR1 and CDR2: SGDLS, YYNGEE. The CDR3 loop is CASSLRQGPENSPLHF. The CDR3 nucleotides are TGTGCCAGCAGCTTAAGGCAGGGTCCCGAGAATTCACCCCTCCACTTT.

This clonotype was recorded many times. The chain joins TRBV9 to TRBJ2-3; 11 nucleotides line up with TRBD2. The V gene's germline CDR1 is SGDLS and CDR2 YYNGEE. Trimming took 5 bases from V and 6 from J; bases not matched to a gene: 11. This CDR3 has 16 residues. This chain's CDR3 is CASSKRLAGIDDTQYF. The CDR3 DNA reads TGTGCCAGCAGTAAGCGACTAGCGGGAATCGATGATACGCAGTATTTT.

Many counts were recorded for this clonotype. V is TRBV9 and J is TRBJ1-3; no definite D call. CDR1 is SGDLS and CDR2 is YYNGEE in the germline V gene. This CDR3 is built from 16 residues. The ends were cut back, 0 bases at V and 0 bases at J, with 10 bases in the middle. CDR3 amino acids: CASSVGWSSSGNTIYF. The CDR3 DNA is TGTGCCAGCAGCGTAGGGTGGTCGAGCTCTGGAAACACCATATATTTT. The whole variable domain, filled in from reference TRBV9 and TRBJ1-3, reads DSGVTQTPKHLITATGQRVTLRCSPRSGDLSVYWYQQSLDQGLQFLIQYYNGEERAKGNILERFSAQQFPDLHSELNLSSLELGDSALYFCASSVGWSSSGNTIYFGEGSWLTVV.

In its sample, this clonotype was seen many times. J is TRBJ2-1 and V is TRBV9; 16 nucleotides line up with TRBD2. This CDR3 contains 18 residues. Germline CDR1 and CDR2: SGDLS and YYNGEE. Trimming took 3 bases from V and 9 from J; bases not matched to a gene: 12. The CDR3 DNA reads TGTGCCAGCAGCGAACTACCGGGACTAGCGGGGGGGACCGGTGAGCAGTTCTTC. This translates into CASSELPGLAGGTGEQFF. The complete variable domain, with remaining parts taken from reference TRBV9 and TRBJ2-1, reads DSGVTQTPKHLITATGQRVTLRCSPRSGDLSVYWYQQSLDQGLQFLIQYYNGEERAKGNILERFSAQQFPDLHSELNLSSLELGDSALYFCASSELPGLAGGTGEQFFGPGTRLTVL.

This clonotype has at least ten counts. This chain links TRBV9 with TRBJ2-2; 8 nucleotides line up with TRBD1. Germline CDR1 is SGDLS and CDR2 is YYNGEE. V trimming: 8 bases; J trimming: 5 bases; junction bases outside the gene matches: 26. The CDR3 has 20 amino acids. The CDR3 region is CASQRREQGDSEGNTGELFF. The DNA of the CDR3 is TGTGCCAGTCAACGAAGGGAACAGGGGGATTCCGAGGGGAATACCGGGGAGCTGTTTTTT.

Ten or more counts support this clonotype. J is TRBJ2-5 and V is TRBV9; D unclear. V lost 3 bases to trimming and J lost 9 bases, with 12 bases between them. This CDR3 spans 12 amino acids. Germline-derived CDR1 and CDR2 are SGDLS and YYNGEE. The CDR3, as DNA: TGTGCCAGCAGCGGCCCCCATCGGGCCCAGTACTTC. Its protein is CASSGPHRAQYF.

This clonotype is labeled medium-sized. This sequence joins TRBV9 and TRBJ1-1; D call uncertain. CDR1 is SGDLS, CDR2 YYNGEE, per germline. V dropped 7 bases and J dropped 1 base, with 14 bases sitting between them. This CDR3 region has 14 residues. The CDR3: CASATSGANTEAFF. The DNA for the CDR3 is TGTGCCAGCGCAACCTCGGGAGCGAACACTGAAGCTTTCTTT.

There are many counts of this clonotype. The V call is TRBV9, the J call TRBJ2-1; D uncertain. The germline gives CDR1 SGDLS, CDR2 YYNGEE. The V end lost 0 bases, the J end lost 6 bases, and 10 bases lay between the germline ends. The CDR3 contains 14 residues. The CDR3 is CASSVGLEFNEQFF. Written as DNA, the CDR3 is TGTGCCAGCAGCGTAGGTCTAGAATTCAATGAGCAGTTCTTC.